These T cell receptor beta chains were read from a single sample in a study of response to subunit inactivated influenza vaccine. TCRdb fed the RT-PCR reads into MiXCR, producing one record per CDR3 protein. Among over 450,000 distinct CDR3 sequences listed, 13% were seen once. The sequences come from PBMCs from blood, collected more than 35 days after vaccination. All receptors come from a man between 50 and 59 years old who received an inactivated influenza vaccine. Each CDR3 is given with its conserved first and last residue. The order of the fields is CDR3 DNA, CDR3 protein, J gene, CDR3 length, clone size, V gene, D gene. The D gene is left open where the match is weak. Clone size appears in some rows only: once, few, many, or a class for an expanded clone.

TGTGCCAGCAGCCAACATTATCAAGAGACCCAGTACTTC	CASSQHYQETQYF	TRBJ2-5	13	-	TRBV14	-
TGTGCCAGCAGCGTAGGCAGGGGTGGCCGAGAGACCCAGTACTTC	CASSVGRGGRETQYF	TRBJ2-5	15	-	TRBV9	-
TGTGCCAGCAGCCCCTTCCCCAGCGGGGGGGACTACGAGCAGTACTTC	CASSPFPSGGDYEQYF	TRBJ2-7	16	many	TRBV11-2	TRBD2
TGTGCCAGCAGCTTGAGTGGGCCAGGCGGCGGGGAGCTGTTTTTT	CASSLSGPGGGELFF	TRBJ2-2	15	-	TRBV5-5	-
TGTGCCAGCAGCCCGAGACTAGCTCTCCACAATGAGCAGTTCTTC	CASSPRLALHNEQFF	TRBJ2-1	15	-	TRBV4-2	TRBD2
TGTGCCAGCAGGCCCGGGACCGCGGTTGGCGAGCAGTACTTC	CASRPGTAVGEQYF	TRBJ2-7	14	-	TRBV28	-
TGCGCCAGCAGCCCGCGACTCGGGCCGAATGAGCAGTTCTTC	CASSPRLGPNEQFF	TRBJ2-1	14	few	TRBV5-1	-
TGTGCCAGCAGTCTGGGATCTCTTACCCCGAGTGAGCAGTTCTTC	CASSLGSLTPSEQFF	TRBJ2-1	15	few	TRBV12-3/TRBV12-4	-
TGTGCCAGCAGCTTAGCCGTAGCGGGAGGGCCAAACGAGCAGTACTTC	CASSLAVAGGPNEQYF	TRBJ2-7	16	few	TRBV7-2	TRBD2
TGTGCCAGCAGCTTTTACGGGAGATATGACCATGAGCAGTTCTTC	CASSFYGRYDHEQFF	TRBJ2-1	15	-	TRBV11-2	-
TGTGCCAGCAGTGAAGCGGACCATACAGGGCTGAGCCAGCCCCAGCATTTT	CASSEADHTGLSQPQHF	TRBJ1-5	17	-	TRBV6-1	-
TGTGCCAGCAGCGTACAACCGGGACAGGGATCCGGGGAGCTGTTTTTT	CASSVQPGQGSGELFF	TRBJ2-2	16	-	TRBV9	TRBD1
TGTGCCAGCAGTCCCGGGACTAGCGGGAGGGTCCTTTTT	CASSPGTSGRVLF	TRBJ2-3	13	-	TRBV9	TRBD2
TGCGCCAGCAGCTTGTGGTCTAGCGGGGGTAGCTCCTACGAGCAGTACTTC	CASSLWSSGGSSYEQYF	TRBJ2-7	17	-	TRBV5-1	TRBD2
TGTGCCAGCACCTCAGGGGGCCTCACACGTGATGAGCAGTTCTTC	CASTSGGLTRDEQFF	TRBJ2-1	15	-	TRBV12-3/TRBV12-4	TRBD1
TGCAGTGCCCGTCCTAACTCTTACAATGAGCAGTTCTTC	CSARPNSYNEQFF	TRBJ2-1	13	few	TRBV20-1	-
TGCAGCGCCGATCTAGCGGGGAGCACAGATACGCAGTATTTT	CSADLAGSTDTQYF	TRBJ2-3	14	few	TRBV29-1	TRBD2
TGTGCCAGCAGCATAAGACAGGGGGGGACTGAAGCTTTCTTT	CASSIRQGGTEAFF	TRBJ1-1	14	few	TRBV7-2	TRBD1
TGCAGCGTACCCCAGGGGGTAGAGACCCAGTACTTC	CSVPQGVETQYF	TRBJ2-5	12	many	TRBV29-1	TRBD1
TGTGCCAGCAGCTTAGTCTACAAAGAGACCCAGTACTTC	CASSLVYKETQYF	TRBJ2-5	13	-	TRBV7-2	-
TGCAGTGCGGGCAAAGGGGGGCTTGTCAATTCACCCCTCCACTTT	CSAGKGGLVNSPLHF	TRBJ1-6	15	-	TRBV20-1	-
TGTGCCATCCTGGGGGGTCTGTACAATGAGCAGTTCTTC	CAILGGLYNEQFF	TRBJ2-1	13	few	TRBV10-3	-
TGCGCCAGCAGCCGTGCCGGGACAGGGGGAAATTCACCCCTCCACTTT	CASSRAGTGGNSPLHF	TRBJ1-6	16	-	TRBV5-1	TRBD1
TGTGCCTGGGGGACAGGGTTGGGCAATCAGCCCCAGCATTTT	CAWGTGLGNQPQHF	TRBJ1-5	14	-	TRBV30	TRBD1
TGTGCCACCAGCTCCGGGATTACCCCCTATGGCTACACCTTC	CATSSGITPYGYTF	TRBJ1-2	14	few	TRBV24-1	-
TGCAGTGCAACGGGACTAGCGGGGATGGAGACCCAGTACTTC	CSATGLAGMETQYF	TRBJ2-5	14	many	TRBV20-1	TRBD2
TGTGCCAGCAGTTTATTAACTCAGGGTGCCGGGGAGCTGTTTTTT	CASSLLTQGAGELFF	TRBJ2-2	15	few	TRBV12-3/TRBV12-4	-
TGTGCCAGCAGCTTGTTTTCAGATGGGGTTGACGAGCAGTACTTC	CASSLFSDGVDEQYF	TRBJ2-7	15	many	TRBV5-5	-
TGTGCCAGCTCACCCCAGGGAATCTACAATGAGCAGTTCTTC	CASSPQGIYNEQFF	TRBJ2-1	14	many	TRBV18	-
TGCAGTGCTAGAGGAAAGAAAGCTGGGGCCAACGTCCTGACTTTC	CSARGKKAGANVLTF	TRBJ2-6	15	-	TRBV20-1	-
TGCGCCAGCAGCTTCACCACCGGGACAGGGGTAAACGAGCAGTACTTC	CASSFTTGTGVNEQYF	TRBJ2-7	16	many	TRBV5-1	TRBD1
TGTGCCAGCAGCCCACTCAGAGGCAGGGACAGGGGAAACTACGAGCAGTACTTC	CASSPLRGRDRGNYEQYF	TRBJ2-7	18	-	TRBV11-1	TRBD1
TGTGCCAGCAGCCAAGGTAGTAGCGAGGAGACCCAGTACTTC	CASSQGSSEETQYF	TRBJ2-5	14	-	TRBV4-2	-
TGTGCCAGCAGTGAATCATGGGGGGGGGGACAAGAGACCCAGTACTTC	CASSESWGGGQETQYF	TRBJ2-5	16	few	TRBV25-1	TRBD2
TGTGCCAGCAGCCAAGATGAAGGAGGACTAGCGGCCGGGGAGCTGTTTTTT	CASSQDEGGLAAGELFF	TRBJ2-2	17	-	TRBV4-2	TRBD2
TGTGCCAGCAGCGACAGGACTAGCGGGAGGTTTTACAATGAGCAGTTCTTC	CASSDRTSGRFYNEQFF	TRBJ2-1	17	-	TRBV7-2	TRBD2
TGTGCCAGCTCACCCACAGGCGCAGATACGCAGTATTTT	CASSPTGADTQYF	TRBJ2-3	13	few	TRBV18	-
TGCAGCGTGGACGGACTAGCGGGCACCTCCTACGAGCAGTACTTC	CSVDGLAGTSYEQYF	TRBJ2-7	15	few	TRBV29-1	TRBD2
TGTGCCAGCACCGTCACGGGCTACGAGCAGTACTTC	CASTVTGYEQYF	TRBJ2-7	12	once	TRBV5-5	-
TGTGCCAGCAGCTCCCAGACAGGGCTTAGCAATCAGCCCCAGCATTTT	CASSSQTGLSNQPQHF	TRBJ1-5	16	few	TRBV5-6	TRBD1
TGCAGCGTTGAAGGGCTAGCGGGTGGTAAGCAGTTCTTC	CSVEGLAGGKQFF	TRBJ2-1	13	-	TRBV29-1	TRBD2
TGTGCCAGCAGCCCACTCCCAGCGGGAGCCCTCAGCTCCTACAATGAGCAGTTCTTC	CASSPLPAGALSSYNEQFF	TRBJ2-1	19	-	TRBV4-2	TRBD2
TGTGCCAGCAGCTCCGGGACTCTCGGTTATGAGCAGTTCTTC	CASSSGTLGYEQFF	TRBJ2-1	14	-	TRBV7-3	-
TGTGCCAGCAGTTTTTCAGGGTGGGCTGAAGCTTTCTTT	CASSFSGWAEAFF	TRBJ1-1	13	many	TRBV12-3/TRBV12-4	-
TGTGCCTGGAGTGTAATGGGGCAGAAGACCCAGTACTTC	CAWSVMGQKTQYF	TRBJ2-5	13	-	TRBV30	-